A single sample is the source of the 23 T cell receptor beta chains below, sequenced in a study of blood T cell repertoires in COVID-19. Clones were sequenced by immunoSEQ multiplex PCR, and TCRdb holds only the in-frame ones, with some missing. There are 180,000 or so clones in the sample; 75% to 90% occur only once, and more than 0.75% lies in the top ten. The source material was PBMCs or T cells enriched from blood (not recorded which). These receptors were taken from a woman between 18 and 29 years old who had recovered from COVID-19.

The V gene is TRBV20-1, the J gene TRBJ2-1, with unresolved D. This CDR3 is 15 amino acids long. V was pared by 3 bases and J by 6 bases, with 18 bases between. Germline-derived CDR1 and CDR2 are DFQATT and SNEGSKA (reference sequence). The CDR3 here is CSASTALGEGNEQFF. For the CDR3, the DNA is TGCAGTGCTAGTACCGCCTTAGGAGAAGGCAATGAGCAGTTCTTC.

The J gene is TRBJ2-7, the V gene TRBV5-1; 11 nucleotides agree with TRBD2. The germline V gene encodes CDR1 SGHRS and CDR2 YFSETQ. This CDR3 comprises 14 residues. V lost 1 base and J lost 7; bases outside the gene matches: 4. CDR3 sequence reads: CASSLTSGSREQYF. CDR3 bases: TGCGCCAGCAGCTTGACTAGCGGGAGTAGAGAGCAGTACTTC.

V usage is TRBV7-9 and J usage is TRBJ2-3, with D hard to call. In germline, CDR1 is SEHNR, CDR2 FQNEAQ (reference sequence). The CDR3 consists of 11 residues. Trimming shortened V by 5 bases and J by 3 bases, and 3 bases separated the two germline ends. The CDR3: CASSQTDTQYF. CDR3 sequence (DNA): TGTGCCAGCAGCCAGACAGATACGCAGTATTTT.

The chain couples TRBV9 to TRBJ2-3, with D unclear. Trimming cost V 5 bases and J 1 base, with 8 bases left between them. The CDR3 contains 13 residues. Per the germline V gene, CDR1 is SGDLS and CDR2 is YYNGEE. The CDR3, as DNA: TGTGCCAGCAGGGGCAGTGGCACAGATACGCAGTATTTT. Translated, it gives CASRGSGTDTQYF.

This chain connects TRBV5-1 to TRBJ2-1, with 13 bases matching TRBD2. The CDR3 runs to 15 residues. J was trimmed by 9 bases and V by 4 bases; bases with no gene match: 7. Germline values: CDR1 SGHRS, CDR2 YFSETQ. CDR3 DNA sequence: TGCGCCAGCAGCACAGGACTAGCGGGAGTGGGTGAGCAGTTCTTC. It translates to CASSTGLAGVGEQFF.

The chain has TRBV19 and TRBJ2-1; TRBD2 matches 11 bases. Per germline, CDR1 LNHDA and CDR2 SQIVND (reference sequence). V was pared by 3 bases and J by 1 base, with 8 bases of the junction left unmatched. This CDR3 comprises 18 residues. The CDR3: CASSMSSGRSGSYNEQFF. The CDR3 DNA is TGTGCCAGTAGTATGTCTAGCGGGAGGTCGGGGTCCTACAATGAGCAGTTCTTC.

CDR3 region: CAWSVRQGVLARRGFF. The CDR3 coding sequence is TGTGCCTGGAGTGTACGGCAGGGGGTACTCGCTAGAAGGGGGTTCTTC. This rearrangement joins TRBV30 to TRBJ2-1; 7 bases fit TRBD1. The CDR3 is 16 residues long. The V and J ends lost 0 bases and 15 bases, in that order; junction bases with no gene match: 20. Germline V gene lookup returns CDR1 GTSNPN and CDR2 SVGIG (reference sequence).

This clone was observed a few times. This rearrangement joins TRBV4-2 to TRBJ1-1; D perhaps matches TRBD1 (5 bases). The V end lost 3 bases, the J end lost 6 bases, and 14 bases lay between the germline ends. This CDR3 contains 14 residues. Germline V gives CDR1 LGHNA, CDR2 YNFKEQ. The CDR3 DNA follows: TGTGCCAGCAGCCAGGGAGGGGATCGTTCTGAAGCTTTCTTT. Amino acids: CASSQGGDRSEAFF.

The V and J genes are TRBV28 and TRBJ2-7; TRBD1 matches 9 bases. The CDR3 consists of 15 residues. Germline V gene data show CDR1 as MDHEN and CDR2 as SYDVKM. V was clipped by 5 bases and J by 5 bases; unmatched bases: 10. CDR3: CASSTYRGRVDEQYF. The CDR3, as DNA: TGTGCCAGCAGTACCTACAGGGGGCGCGTTGACGAGCAGTACTTC.

The chain is built from TRBV2 and TRBJ2-7; weak D call: TRBD1 (6 bases). V was pared by 8 bases and J by 0 bases, with 17 bases between. The CDR3 runs to 15 residues. Germline values: CDR1 SNHLY, CDR2 FYNNEI. This CDR3 is CASVAEGESSYEQYF. In DNA form, the CDR3 reads TGTGCCAGCGTGGCCGAGGGGGAAAGCTCCTACGAGCAGTACTTC.

There are a few counts of this clone. The chain links TRBV6-4 to TRBJ2-2, with 7 bases matching TRBD2. V lost 6 bases and J lost 5; bases outside the gene matches: 12. This CDR3 is built from 16 residues. The germline gives CDR1 MRHNA, CDR2 SNTAGT. CDR3 residues: CASSRDAGAVTGELFF. DNA for the CDR3: TGTGCCAGCAGCAGAGACGCGGGAGCGGTGACCGGGGAGCTGTTTTTT.

The chain carries TRBV25-1 and TRBJ2-1; 8 bases align to TRBD2. Germline values: CDR1 MGHDK, CDR2 SYGVNS. The length of the CDR3 is 16 residues. Trimming at V came to 6 bases and at J to 8 bases, leaving 15 bases not matched to a gene. This CDR3 is CASSATRRAGVDEQFF. The CDR3 region has the DNA TGTGCCAGCAGCGCAACGCGGCGAGCGGGAGTTGATGAGCAGTTCTTC. The complete variable domain, with remaining parts taken from reference TRBV25-1 and TRBJ2-1, reads EADIYQTPRYLVIGTGKKITLECSQTMGHDKMYWYQQDPGMELHLIHYSYGVNSTEKGDLSSESTVSRIRTEHFPLTLESARPSHTSQYLCASSATRRAGVDEQFFGPGTRLTVL.

The chain has TRBV11-3 and TRBJ2-1; TRBD2 aligns across 10 bases. Germline CDR1 and CDR2: SGHNT and YENEEA. V shed 5 bases, J shed 4 bases, and the junction held 5 bases outside the gene matches. This CDR3 region has 15 residues. CDR3 in DNA: TGTGCCAGCAGCGACGGGACTAGCGTTTACAATGAGCAGTTCTTC. This codes for CASSDGTSVYNEQFF.

This clone was recorded only once. The chain links TRBV28 to TRBJ2-7; TRBD2 might be the D (5 bases). Germline CDR1 is MDHEN and CDR2 is SYDVKM. Trimming cost V 4 bases and J 3 bases, with 10 bases left between them. The CDR3 covers 13 residues. This CDR3 is CASSSPGIYEQYF. The CDR3 DNA sequence: TGTGCCAGCAGTTCGCCCGGGATCTACGAGCAGTACTTC.

The rearrangement links TRBV28 to TRBJ1-1; tentatively, D is TRBD1 (5 bases). Trimming left V 10 bases short and J 3 bases short, with 27 bases between. The CDR3 loop spans 17 amino acids. Germline V gene sequence: CDR1 MDHEN, CDR2 SYDVKM. The CDR3 loop reads CATKGTQGRLVDTEAFF. The CDR3 region has the DNA TGTGCCACCAAGGGGACTCAGGGCCGGTTGGTTGACACTGAAGCTTTCTTT.

The rearrangement joins TRBV27 to TRBJ2-7; the D gene is possibly TRBD2 (5 bases). Trimming removed 10 bases at V and 3 bases at J, with 10 bases between. Germline CDR1 and CDR2: MNHEY and SMNVEV (reference sequence). The CDR3 runs to 11 residues. CDR3 nucleotide sequence: TGTGCCACCATGGACTTCTACGAGCAGTACTTC. Its translation is CATMDFYEQYF.

CDR3 region: CASSPRAGGELFF. CDR3 nucleotide sequence: TGTGCCAGCAGCCCTCGAGCGGGCGGGGAGCTGTTTTTT. This rearrangement joins TRBV7-3 to TRBJ2-2; TRBD2 is a possible D gene (6 bases). V lost 5 bases and J 7 bases, leaving 11 bases between the germline ends. The CDR3 runs 13 residues. Germline assignment: CDR1 SGHTA and CDR2 FQGTGA.

This chain links TRBV25-1 with TRBJ2-2, with D perhaps matching TRBD1 (6 bases). Per the germline V gene, CDR1 is MGHDK and CDR2 is SYGVNS. V lost 6 bases to trimming and J lost 3 bases, with 11 bases between them. This CDR3 has 14 amino acids. For the CDR3, the DNA is TGTGCCAGCAGGGACAGTACTTACACCGGGGAGCTGTTTTTT. It is translated as CASRDSTYTGELFF.

This chain joins TRBV7-9 and TRBJ1-6; 8 nucleotides agree with TRBD1. The V gene's germline CDR1 is SEHNR and CDR2 FQNEAQ (reference sequence). V was pared by 1 base and J by 0 bases, with 2 bases of the junction left unmatched. The CDR3 consists of 17 residues. The DNA for the CDR3 is TGTGCCAGCAGCTTAGGGACAGGGAGCTCCTATAATTCACCCCTCCACTTT. Its translation: CASSLGTGSSYNSPLHF.

The chain combines TRBV5-8 with TRBJ2-3; 11 bases are shared with TRBD1. The CDR3 has 17 residues. V lost 7 bases and J lost 1; bases outside the gene matches: 11. Per germline, CDR1 SGHTS and CDR2 YDEGEE. CDR3 nucleotide sequence: TGTGCCAGCGCCCCCGGGACAGGGGGATCGGGCACAGATACGCAGTATTTT. Its protein is CASAPGTGGSGTDTQYF.

V and J are TRBV28 and TRBJ1-1; possibly TRBD1 for D (6 bases). V lost 6 bases and J 0 bases, leaving 17 bases between the germline ends. The CDR3 is made up of 16 amino acids. Germline CDR1 reads MDHEN; CDR2 reads SYDVKM. Written as DNA, the CDR3 is TGTGCCAGCAGCTGGGACATTCCTCCTCTGAACACTGAAGCTTTCTTT. Amino acid sequence: CASSWDIPPLNTEAFF.

This clone has a single count. The chain has TRBV28 and TRBJ2-5, with 7 bases fitting TRBD1. With 1 base clipped from V and 5 bases from J, the junction kept 1 base outside the gene matches. The CDR3 totals 13 residues. Germline V CDR1 and CDR2: MDHEN, SYDVKM. Here the CDR3 DNA reads TGTGCCAGCAGTTTATACAGGGGTGAGACCCAGTACTTC. Translation gives CASSLYRGETQYF.

J is TRBJ2-3 and V is TRBV10-2, with D perhaps matching TRBD1 (7 bases). The CDR3 is 18 amino acids. Trimming removed 5 bases from V and 3 bases from J, with 24 bases in between. Germline CDR1 and CDR2: WSHSY and SAAADI. Here the CDR3 reads CASSFPLDREGGTDTQYF. The CDR3 region has the DNA TGCGCCAGCAGTTTCCCCCTCGACAGGGAAGGGGGGACAGATACGCAGTATTTT.